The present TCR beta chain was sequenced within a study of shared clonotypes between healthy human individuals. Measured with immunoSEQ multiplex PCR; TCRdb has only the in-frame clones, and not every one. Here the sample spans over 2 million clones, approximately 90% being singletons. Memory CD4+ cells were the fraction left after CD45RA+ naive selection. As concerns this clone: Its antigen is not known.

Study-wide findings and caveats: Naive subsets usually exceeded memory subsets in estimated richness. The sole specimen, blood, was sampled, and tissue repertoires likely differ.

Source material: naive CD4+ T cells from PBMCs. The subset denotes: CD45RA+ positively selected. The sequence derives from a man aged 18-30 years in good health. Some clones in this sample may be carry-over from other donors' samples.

The DNA for the CDR3 is TGTGCCAGTAGTATTACCGGCCCTAGAACAGATACGCAGTATTTT. It specifies CASSITGPRTDTQYF. This chain links TRBV19 with TRBJ2-3, with D hard to call. Trimming stripped 3 bases from V and 3 bases from J, with 13 bases between. This CDR3 region has 15 residues. Germline V CDR1 and CDR2: LNHDA, SQIVND (reference sequence).